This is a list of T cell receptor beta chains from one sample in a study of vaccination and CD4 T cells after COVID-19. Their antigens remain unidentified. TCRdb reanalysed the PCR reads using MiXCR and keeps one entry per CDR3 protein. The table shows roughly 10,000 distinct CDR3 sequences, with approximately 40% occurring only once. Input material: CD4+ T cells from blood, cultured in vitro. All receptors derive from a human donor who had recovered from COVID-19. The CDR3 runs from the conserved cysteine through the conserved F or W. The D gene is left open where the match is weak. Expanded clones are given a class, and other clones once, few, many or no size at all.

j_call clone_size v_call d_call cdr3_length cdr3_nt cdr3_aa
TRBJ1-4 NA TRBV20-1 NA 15 TGCAGTGCTAACCTCCTCGGTGGGACTAATGAAAAACTGTTTTTT CSANLLGGTNEKLFF
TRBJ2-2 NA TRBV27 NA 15 TGTGCCAGCAGTATGGGGGCCCCTGGTCCCGGGGAGCTGTTTTTT CASSMGAPGPGELFF
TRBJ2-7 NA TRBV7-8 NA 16 TGTGCCAGCAGCTTACCTACCCTGGGCAGCTCCTACGAGCAGTACTTC CASSLPTLGSSYEQYF
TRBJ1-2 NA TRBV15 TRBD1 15 TGTGCCACCAGCAGAGATAGGACAGGGGGCTATGGCTACACCTTC CATSRDRTGGYGYTF
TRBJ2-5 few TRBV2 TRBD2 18 TGTGCCAGCAGTGCAGACCTCCATAGCGGGGGGGCCAGGCAGACCCAGTACTTC CASSADLHSGGARQTQYF
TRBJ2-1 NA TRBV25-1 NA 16 TGTGCCAGCAGTGAATATAGCTCCGGGGAGTACAATGAGCAGTTCTTC CASSEYSSGEYNEQFF
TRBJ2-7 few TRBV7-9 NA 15 TGTGCCAGCAGCTTGGGCGACGCGGGGACCTACGAGCAGTACTTC CASSLGDAGTYEQYF
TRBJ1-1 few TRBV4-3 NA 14 TGCGCCAGCAGCCCACAGACGGAGAACACTGAAGCTTTCTTT CASSPQTENTEAFF
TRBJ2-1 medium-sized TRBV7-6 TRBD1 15 TGTGCCAGCAGCACGACAGGGGGCTACTACAATGAGCAGTTCTTC CASSTTGGYYNEQFF
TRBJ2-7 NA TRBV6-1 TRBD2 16 TGTGCCAGCAGTCCGACTCTTAGCGGGGGGGCCTACGAGCAGTACTTC CASSPTLSGGAYEQYF
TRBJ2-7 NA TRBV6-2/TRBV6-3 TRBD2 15 TGTGCCAGCAGTTCTTTGACTAGCGGCTCCTACGAGCAGTACTTC CASSSLTSGSYEQYF
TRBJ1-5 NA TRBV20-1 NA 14 TGCAGTGCTACTCTAAGGTATAGCAATCAGCCCCAGCATTTT CSATLRYSNQPQHF
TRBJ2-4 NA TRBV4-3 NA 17 TGCGCCAGCAGCCCAGGAACAAGCGCCTTAGCCAAAAACATTCAGTACTTC CASSPGTSALAKNIQYF
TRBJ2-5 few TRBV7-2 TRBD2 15 TGTGCCAGCAGCTTAGATCTAGCGGGAGGGCGTGACCAGTACTTC CASSLDLAGGRDQYF
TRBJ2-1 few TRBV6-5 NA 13 TGTGCCAGCAGTTACGACATTTGGGGTGAGCAGTTCTTC CASSYDIWGEQFF
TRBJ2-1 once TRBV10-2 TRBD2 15 TGCGCCAGCCAATCCCCAGCGGGAGCGCGGAATGAGCAGTTCTTC CASQSPAGARNEQFF
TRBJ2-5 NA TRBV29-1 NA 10 TGCAGCGTGGCACAAGAGACCCAGTACTTC CSVAQETQYF
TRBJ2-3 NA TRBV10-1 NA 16 TGCGCCAGCAGTACCAAGACAGGCCCTAGCACAGATACGCAGTATTTT CASSTKTGPSTDTQYF
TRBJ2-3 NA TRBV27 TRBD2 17 TGTGCCAGCAGTCTATCTTGGGGCCTAGCGGGGACAGATACGCAGTATTTT CASSLSWGLAGTDTQYF
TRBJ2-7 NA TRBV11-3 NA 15 TGTGCCAGCAGTTTGCAGGGTCCCTACTCCTACGAGCAGTACTTC CASSLQGPYSYEQYF
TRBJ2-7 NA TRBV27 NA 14 TGTGCCAGCAGACCTCCAAGGACCGTGAAGGAGCAGTACTTC CASRPPRTVKEQYF
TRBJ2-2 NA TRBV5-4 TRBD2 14 TGTGCCAGCAGCTACGGACTAGCGGGGGGGGAGCTGTTTTTT CASSYGLAGGELFF
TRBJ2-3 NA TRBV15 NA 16 TGTGCCACCAGCAGAGAAGGATGGGGGGCGAAGGATACGCAGTATTTT CATSREGWGAKDTQYF
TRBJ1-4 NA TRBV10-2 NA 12 TGCGCCAGCAGGGACCGACATGAAAAACTGTTTTTT CASRDRHEKLFF
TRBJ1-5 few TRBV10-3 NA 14 TGTGCCATCAGTGAGTCGGATAGAGATCAGCCCCAGCATTTT CAISESDRDQPQHF
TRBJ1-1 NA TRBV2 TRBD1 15 TGTGCCAGCAGTGAAGCTGGGGACAGGGGAACTGAAGCTTTCTTT CASSEAGDRGTEAFF
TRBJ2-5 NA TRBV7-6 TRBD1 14 TGTGCCAGCAGCTTAGCTGGACAGGAAGAGACCCAGTACTTC CASSLAGQEETQYF
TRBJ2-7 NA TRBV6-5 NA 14 TGTGCCAGCAGTTACTCGGTCGGGAGTTACGAGCAGTACTTC CASSYSVGSYEQYF
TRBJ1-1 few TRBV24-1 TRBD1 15 TGTGCCACCAGTGACCCCAAGACAGGGGACACTGAAGCTTTCTTT CATSDPKTGDTEAFF
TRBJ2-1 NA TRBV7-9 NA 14 TGTGCCAGCAGCTTAGCCGACGCCTACAATGAGCAGTTCTTC CASSLADAYNEQFF
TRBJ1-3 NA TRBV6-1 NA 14 TGTGCCAGCAGGCTGGGACACTCTGGAAACACCATATATTTT CASRLGHSGNTIYF
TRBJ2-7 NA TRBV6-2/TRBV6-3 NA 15 TGTGCCAGCAGTTACGGAGGGCTAGCCTACTACGAGCAGTACTTC CASSYGGLAYYEQYF
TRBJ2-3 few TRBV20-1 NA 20 TGCAGTGCTAGAGATCGAACAAAGCGGGTCCGCGGACCTAGCTCAGATACGCAGTATTTT CSARDRTKRVRGPSSDTQYF
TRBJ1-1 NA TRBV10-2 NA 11 TGCGCCAGCAGTGAGGGGCCGGAAGCTTTCTTT CASSEGPEAFF
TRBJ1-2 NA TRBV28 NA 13 TGTGCCAGCAGGCGGACAGATAACTATGGCTACACCTTC CASRRTDNYGYTF
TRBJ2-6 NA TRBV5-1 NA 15 TGCGCCAGCAGCTTGGCCCCCTCTGGGGCCAACGTCCTGACTTTC CASSLAPSGANVLTF
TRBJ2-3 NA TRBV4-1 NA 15 TGCGCCAGCAGCCAAGATCAACAGAGAACAGATACGCAGTATTTT CASSQDQQRTDTQYF
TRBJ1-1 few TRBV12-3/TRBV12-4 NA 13 TGTGCCAGCGGGGGGAGGGTGAACACTGAAGCTTTCTTT CASGGRVNTEAFF
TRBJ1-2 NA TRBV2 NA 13 TGTGCCAGCAGTGAACAGGGAAACTATGGCTACACCTTC CASSEQGNYGYTF
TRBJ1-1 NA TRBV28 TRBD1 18 TGTGCCAGCAGTGCTCCCTCCTACTGGACAGGGTATATCACTGAAGCTTTCTTT CASSAPSYWTGYITEAFF
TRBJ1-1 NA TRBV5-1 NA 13 TGCGCCAGCAGCTACGGACAGTACACTGAAGCTTTCTTT CASSYGQYTEAFF
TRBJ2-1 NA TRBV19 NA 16 TGTGCCAGTAGTCCCCGCACCGGGACAATGGGCGATGAGCAGTTCTTC CASSPRTGTMGDEQFF
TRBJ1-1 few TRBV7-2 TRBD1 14 TGTGCCAGCAAAGTCCAGGGGGTAGTCGGGGAAGCTTTCTTT CASKVQGVVGEAFF
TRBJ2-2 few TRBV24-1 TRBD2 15 TGTGCCACCAGTAGGACTAGCGGGAAAACCGGGGAGCTGTTTTTT CATSRTSGKTGELFF
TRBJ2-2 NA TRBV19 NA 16 TGTGCCAGTAGTATATTCGCCCCAGACAGCACCGGGGAGCTGTTTTTT CASSIFAPDSTGELFF